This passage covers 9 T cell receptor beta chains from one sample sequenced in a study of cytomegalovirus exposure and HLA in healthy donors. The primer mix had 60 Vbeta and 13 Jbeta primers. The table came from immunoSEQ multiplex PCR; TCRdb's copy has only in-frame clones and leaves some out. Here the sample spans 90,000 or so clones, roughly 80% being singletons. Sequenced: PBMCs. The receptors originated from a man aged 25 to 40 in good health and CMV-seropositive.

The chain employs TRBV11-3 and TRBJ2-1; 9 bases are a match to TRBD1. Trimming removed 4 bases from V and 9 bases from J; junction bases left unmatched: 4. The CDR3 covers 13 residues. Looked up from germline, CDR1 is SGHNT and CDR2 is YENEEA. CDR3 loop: CASSSGTGLEQFF. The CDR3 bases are TGTGCCAGCAGCTCGGGGACAGGGCTTGAGCAGTTCTTC.

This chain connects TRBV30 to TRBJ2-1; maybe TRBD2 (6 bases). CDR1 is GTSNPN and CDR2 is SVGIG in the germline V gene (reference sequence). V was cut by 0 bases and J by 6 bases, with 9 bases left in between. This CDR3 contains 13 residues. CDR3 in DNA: TGTGCCTGGAGTGTAACCGGGGGCAATGAGCAGTTCTTC. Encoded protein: CAWSVTGGNEQFF. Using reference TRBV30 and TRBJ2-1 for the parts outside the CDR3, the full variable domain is SQTIHQWPATLVQPVGSPLSLECTVEGTSNPNLYWYRQAAGRGLQLLFYSVGIGQISSEVPQNLSASRPQDRQFILSSKKLLLSDSGFYLCAWSVTGGNEQFFGPGTRLTVL.

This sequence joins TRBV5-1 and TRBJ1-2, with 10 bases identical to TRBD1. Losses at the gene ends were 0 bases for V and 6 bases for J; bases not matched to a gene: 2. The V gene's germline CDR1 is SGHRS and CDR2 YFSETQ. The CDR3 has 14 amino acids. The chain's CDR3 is CASSLGGTGDGYTF. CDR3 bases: TGCGCCAGCAGCTTGGGTGGGACAGGGGATGGCTACACCTTC.

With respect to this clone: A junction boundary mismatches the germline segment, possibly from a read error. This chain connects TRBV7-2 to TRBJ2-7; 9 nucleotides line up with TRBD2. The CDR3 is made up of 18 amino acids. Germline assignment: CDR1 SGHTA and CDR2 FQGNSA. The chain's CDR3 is CASSPAATSGPISYELYF. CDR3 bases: TGTGCCAGCAGCCCGGCCGCGACTAGCGGACCCATCTCCTACGAGCTGTACTTC.

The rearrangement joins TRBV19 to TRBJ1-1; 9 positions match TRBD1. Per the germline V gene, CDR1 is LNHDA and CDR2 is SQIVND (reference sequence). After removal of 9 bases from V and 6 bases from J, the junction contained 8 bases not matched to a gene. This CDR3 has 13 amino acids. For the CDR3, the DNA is TGTGCCAGCAACAGGGACAGGGCGCCTGAAGCTTTCTTT. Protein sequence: CASNRDRAPEAFF.

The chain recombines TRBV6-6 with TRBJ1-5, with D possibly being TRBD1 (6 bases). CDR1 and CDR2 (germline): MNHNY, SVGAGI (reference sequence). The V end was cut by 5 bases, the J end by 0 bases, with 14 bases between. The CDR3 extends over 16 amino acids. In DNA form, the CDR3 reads TGTGCCAGCAGTCTCGACGGGACACATAGCAATCAGCCCCAGCATTTT. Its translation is CASSLDGTHSNQPQHF.

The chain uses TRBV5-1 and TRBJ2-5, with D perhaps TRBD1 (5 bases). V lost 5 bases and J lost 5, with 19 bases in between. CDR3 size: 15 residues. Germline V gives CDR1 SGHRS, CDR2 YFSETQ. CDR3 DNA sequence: TGCGCCAGCAGGCCCGGGTTAGGGGCGCAGGAGACCCAGTACTTC. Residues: CASRPGLGAQETQYF. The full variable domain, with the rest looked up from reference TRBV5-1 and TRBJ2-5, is KAGVTQTPRYLIKTRGQQVTLSCSPISGHRSVSWYQQTPGQGLQFLFEYFSETQRNKGNFPGRFSGRQFSNSRSEMNVSTLELGDSALYLCASRPGLGAQETQYFGPGTRLLVL.

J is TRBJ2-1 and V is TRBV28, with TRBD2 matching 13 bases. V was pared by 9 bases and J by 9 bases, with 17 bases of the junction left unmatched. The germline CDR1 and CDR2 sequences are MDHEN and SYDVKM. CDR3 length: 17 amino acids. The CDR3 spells CASEPALSRLAGGEQFF. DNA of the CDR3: TGTGCCAGTGAGCCCGCTTTATCGAGACTAGCGGGAGGTGAGCAGTTCTTC.

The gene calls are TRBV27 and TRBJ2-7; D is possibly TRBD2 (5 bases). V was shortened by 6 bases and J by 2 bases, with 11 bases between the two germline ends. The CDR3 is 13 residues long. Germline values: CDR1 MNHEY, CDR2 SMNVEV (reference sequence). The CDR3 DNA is TGTGCCAGCAGGCGCAGCGGAACCTACGAGCAGTACTTC. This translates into CASRRSGTYEQYF.